A single TCR beta chain is shown here with its context. Method: immunoSEQ multiplex PCR; TCRdb's copy keeps in-frame clones and lacks some. The data show 50,000 or so clones, approximately 83% seen once. The data are from a study of OX40 agonist ivuxolimab in advanced cancers. As for the study in general: Each patient was given ivuxolimab into a vein every 2 weeks, at 0.01 to 10 mg/kg. Prior anti-PD-1, anti-PD-L1 or anti-CTLA-4 therapy was allowed; less than 45% had some.

V was pared by 7 bases and J by 5 bases, with 13 bases between. The CDR3 totals 13 residues. Germline V gene data show CDR1 as SGHTS and CDR2 as YDEGEE. The sample in question was CD4+ or CD8+ T cells sorted from blood, obtained in a trial of the OX40 agonist ivuxolimab. The TCR comes from an adult with an advanced solid tumor such as melanoma, head and neck, liver or kidney cancer. V gene TRBV5-8 combines with J gene TRBJ1-5; D unclear. This chain's CDR3 is CASDLLRDQPQHF. CDR3 in DNA: TGTGCCAGCGACCTCCTTAGGGATCAGCCCCAGCATTTT.